The clone carrying this T cell receptor (beta chain) was detected only a few times. Its antigen is unknown. The sample is drawn from a study of identical twins. TCRdb ran MiXCR on the 5' RACE reads and lists one entry per CDR3 protein. The sample holds a few hundred thousand distinct CDR3 sequences, 9.6% seen once. The study, taken as a whole, reports: Sequences that were out-of-frame, alpha and twin-shared displayed an excess of low generation probability.

This same sample was also part of a study on yellow fever vaccine responses in identical twins.

This sequence was found in a young woman in good health. The sample consisted of PBMCs.

Here the CDR3 reads CASSAYPRNSYNEQFF. As DNA, the CDR3 is TGTGCCAGTAGTGCCTACCCTCGGAACTCCTACAATGAGCAGTTCTTC. V usage is TRBV19 and J usage is TRBJ2-1; D ambiguous. The germline V gene has CDR1 LNHDA and CDR2 SQIVND (reference sequence). This CDR3 region has 16 residues. Trimming cost V 5 bases and J 0 bases, with 14 bases left between them.